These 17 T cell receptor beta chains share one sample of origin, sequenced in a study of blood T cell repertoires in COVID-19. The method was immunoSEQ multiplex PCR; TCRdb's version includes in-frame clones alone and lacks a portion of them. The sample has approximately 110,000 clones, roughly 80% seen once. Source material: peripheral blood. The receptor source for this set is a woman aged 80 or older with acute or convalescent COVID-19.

This CDR3 reads CASSERGQGLNEKLFF. The CDR3 DNA reads as TGTGCCAGCTCCGAGAGGGGACAGGGTCTTAATGAAAAACTGTTTTTT. The chain is built from TRBV18 and TRBJ1-4, with 9 nucleotides matching TRBD1. Trimming took 6 bases from V and 4 from J; bases not matched to a gene: 9. This CDR3 has 16 amino acids. Germline V gives CDR1 KGHSH, CDR2 LQKENI. Supplemented by reference TRBV18 and TRBJ1-4, the full variable domain reads NAGVMQNPRHLVRRRGQEARLRCSPMKGHSHVYWYRQLPEEGLKFMVYLQKENIIDESGMPKERFSAEFPKEGPSILRIQQVVRGDSAAYFCASSERGQGLNEKLFFGSGTQLSVL.

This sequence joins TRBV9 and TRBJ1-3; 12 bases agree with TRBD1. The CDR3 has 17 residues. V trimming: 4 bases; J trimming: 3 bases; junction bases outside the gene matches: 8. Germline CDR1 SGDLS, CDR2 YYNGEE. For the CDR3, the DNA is TGTGCCAGCAGCCCACCGGGACAGGGGGCGGGTGGAAACACCATATATTTT. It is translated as CASSPPGQGAGGNTIYF.

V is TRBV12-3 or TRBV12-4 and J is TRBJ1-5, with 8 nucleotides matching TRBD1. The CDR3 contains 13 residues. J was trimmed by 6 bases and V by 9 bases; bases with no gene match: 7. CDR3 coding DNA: TGTGCCAGGGGGACAGGTTATGTTCAGCCCCAGCATTTT. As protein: CARGTGYVQPQHF.

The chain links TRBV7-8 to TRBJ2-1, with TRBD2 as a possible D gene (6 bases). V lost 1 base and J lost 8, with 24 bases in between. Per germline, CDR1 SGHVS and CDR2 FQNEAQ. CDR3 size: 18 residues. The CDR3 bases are TGTGCCAGCAGCTTAGGACGCCCGGTCCGGGACTTGTGGGATGAGCAGTTCTTC. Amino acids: CASSLGRPVRDLWDEQFF.

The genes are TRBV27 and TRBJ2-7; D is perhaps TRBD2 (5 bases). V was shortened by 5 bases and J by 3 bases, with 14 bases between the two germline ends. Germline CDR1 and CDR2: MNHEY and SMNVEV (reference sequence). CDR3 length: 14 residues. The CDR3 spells CASSPGSVHYEQYF. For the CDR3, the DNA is TGTGCCAGCAGTCCGGGTAGCGTTCACTACGAGCAGTACTTC.

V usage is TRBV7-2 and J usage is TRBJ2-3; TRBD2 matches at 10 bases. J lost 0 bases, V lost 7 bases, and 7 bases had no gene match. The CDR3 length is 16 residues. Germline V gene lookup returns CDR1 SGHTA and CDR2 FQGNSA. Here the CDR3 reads CASTQTSGSSTDTQYF. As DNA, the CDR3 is TGTGCCAGCACCCAGACTAGCGGGTCTAGCACAGATACGCAGTATTTT.

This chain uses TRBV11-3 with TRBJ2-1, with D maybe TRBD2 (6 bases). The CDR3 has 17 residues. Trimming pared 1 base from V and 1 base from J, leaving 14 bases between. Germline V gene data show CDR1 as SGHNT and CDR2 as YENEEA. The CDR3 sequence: CASSLVGSGFSYNEQFF. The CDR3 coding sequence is TGTGCCAGCAGCTTAGTTGGTAGCGGTTTTTCCTACAATGAGCAGTTCTTC.

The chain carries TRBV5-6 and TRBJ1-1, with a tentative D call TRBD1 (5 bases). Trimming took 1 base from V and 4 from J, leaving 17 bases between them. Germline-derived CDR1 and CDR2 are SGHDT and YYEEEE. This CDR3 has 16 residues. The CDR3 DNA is TGTGCCAGCAGCTTGAAGGGGTTGGGACTGGCCACTGAAGCTTTCTTT. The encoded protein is CASSLKGLGLATEAFF.

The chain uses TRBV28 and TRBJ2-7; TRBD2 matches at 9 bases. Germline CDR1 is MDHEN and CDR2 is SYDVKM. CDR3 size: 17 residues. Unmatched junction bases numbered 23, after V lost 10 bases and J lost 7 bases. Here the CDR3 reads CATQYRPVAGGPREQYF. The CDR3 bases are TGTGCCACTCAATACCGGCCGGTTGCGGGAGGGCCACGTGAGCAGTACTTC.

CDR3 coding DNA: TGTGCCAGCGGACCTAGCGGGAGTTCTCACCATGAGCAGTTCTTC. The encoded protein is CASGPSGSSHHEQFF. The rearrangement links TRBV7-8 to TRBJ2-1; 10 bases are shared with TRBD2. The CDR3 is 15 amino acids. The J segment lost 8 bases and the V segment lost 8 bases, leaving 12 bases of the junction unmatched. Looked up from germline, CDR1 is SGHVS and CDR2 is FQNEAQ.

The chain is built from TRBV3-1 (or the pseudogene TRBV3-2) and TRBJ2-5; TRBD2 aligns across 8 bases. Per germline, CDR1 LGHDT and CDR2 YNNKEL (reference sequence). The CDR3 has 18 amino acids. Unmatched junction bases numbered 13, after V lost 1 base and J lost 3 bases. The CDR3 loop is CASSQGVASGSPKETQYF. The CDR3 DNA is TGTGCCAGCAGCCAAGGGGTGGCCAGCGGGAGCCCGAAAGAGACCCAGTACTTC.

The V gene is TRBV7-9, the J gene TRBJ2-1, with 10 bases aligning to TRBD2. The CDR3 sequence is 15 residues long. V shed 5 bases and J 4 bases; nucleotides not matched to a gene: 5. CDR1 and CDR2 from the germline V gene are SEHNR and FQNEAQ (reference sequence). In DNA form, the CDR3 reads TGTGCCAGCAGCGCCTCTAGCGGGAGATACAATGAGCAGTTCTTC. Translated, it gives CASSASSGRYNEQFF.

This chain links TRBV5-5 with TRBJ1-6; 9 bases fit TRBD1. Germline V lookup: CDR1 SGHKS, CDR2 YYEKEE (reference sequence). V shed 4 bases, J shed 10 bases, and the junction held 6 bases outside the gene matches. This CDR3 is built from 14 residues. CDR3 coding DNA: TGTGCCAGCAGCGAGCCGGGACAGGGATCACCCCTCCACTTT. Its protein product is CASSEPGQGSPLHF.

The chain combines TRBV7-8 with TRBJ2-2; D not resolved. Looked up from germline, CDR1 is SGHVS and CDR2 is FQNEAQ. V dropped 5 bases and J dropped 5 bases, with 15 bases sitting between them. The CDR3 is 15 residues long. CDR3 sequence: CASSPRPGGTGELFF. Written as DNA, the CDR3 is TGTGCCAGCAGCCCCCGGCCGGGTGGTACCGGGGAGCTGTTTTTT. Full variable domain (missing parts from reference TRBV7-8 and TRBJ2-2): GAGVSQSPRYKVAKRGQDVALRCDPISGHVSLFWYQQALGQGPEFLTYFQNEAQLDKSGLPSDRFFAERPEGSVSTLKIQRTQQEDSAVYLCASSPRPGGTGELFFGEGSRLTVL.

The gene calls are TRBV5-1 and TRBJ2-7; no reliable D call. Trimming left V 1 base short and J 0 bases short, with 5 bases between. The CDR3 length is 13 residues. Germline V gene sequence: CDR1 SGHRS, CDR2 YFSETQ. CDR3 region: CASSLTVSYEQYF. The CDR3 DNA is TGCGCCAGCAGCTTGACAGTCTCCTACGAGCAGTACTTC. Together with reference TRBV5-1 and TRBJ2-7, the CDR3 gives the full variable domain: KAGVTQTPRYLIKTRGQQVTLSCSPISGHRSVSWYQQTPGQGLQFLFEYFSETQRNKGNFPGRFSGRQFSNSRSEMNVSTLELGDSALYLCASSLTVSYEQYFGPGTRLTVT.

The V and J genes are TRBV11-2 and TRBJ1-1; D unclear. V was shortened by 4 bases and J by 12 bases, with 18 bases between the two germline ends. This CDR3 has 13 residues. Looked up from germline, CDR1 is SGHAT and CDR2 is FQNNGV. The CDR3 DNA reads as TGTGCCAGCAGCTCCCCCGGACTGCCCGAAACTTTCTTT. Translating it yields CASSSPGLPETFF.

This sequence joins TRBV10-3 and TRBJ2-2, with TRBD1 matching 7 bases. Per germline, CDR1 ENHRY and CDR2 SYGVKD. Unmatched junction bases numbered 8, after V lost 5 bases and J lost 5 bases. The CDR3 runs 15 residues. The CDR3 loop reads CAISSPPTGTGELFF. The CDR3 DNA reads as TGTGCCATCAGTTCACCCCCGACAGGGACCGGGGAGCTGTTTTTT.